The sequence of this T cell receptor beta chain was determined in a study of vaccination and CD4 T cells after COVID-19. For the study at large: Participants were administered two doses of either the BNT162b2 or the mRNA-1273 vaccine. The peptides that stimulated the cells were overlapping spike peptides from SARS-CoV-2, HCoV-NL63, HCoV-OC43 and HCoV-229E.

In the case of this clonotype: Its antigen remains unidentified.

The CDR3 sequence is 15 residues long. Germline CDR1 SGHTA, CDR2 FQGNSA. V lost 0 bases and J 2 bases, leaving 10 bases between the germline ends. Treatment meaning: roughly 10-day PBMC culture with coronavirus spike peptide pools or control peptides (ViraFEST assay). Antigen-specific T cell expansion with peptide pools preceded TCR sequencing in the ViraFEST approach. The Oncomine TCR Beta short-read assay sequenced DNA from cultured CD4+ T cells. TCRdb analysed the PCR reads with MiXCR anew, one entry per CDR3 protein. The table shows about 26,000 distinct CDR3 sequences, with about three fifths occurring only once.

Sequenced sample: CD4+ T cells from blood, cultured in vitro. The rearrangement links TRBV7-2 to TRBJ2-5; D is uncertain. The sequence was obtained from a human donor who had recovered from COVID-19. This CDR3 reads CASSLAFLRQETQYF. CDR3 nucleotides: TGTGCCAGCAGCTTAGCCTTCCTGCGGCAAGAGACCCAGTACTTC.